The 27 T cell receptor beta chains below all came from one sample that was sequenced in a study of metastatic and nonmetastatic thyroid tumors. No treatment had been given to any patient before thyroid surgery. TCRdb recomputed clones from the PCR reads via MiXCR. The table includes about 40,000 clones, around an eighth detected once. Sequencing was done on a sample of blood. Every receptor here comes from a female donor with papillary thyroid cancer or a benign thyroid nodule (not recorded which). Some clones in this sample may be carry-over from other donors' samples.

The CDR3 loop is CASRRGRRVYSNQPQHF. As DNA, the CDR3 is TGTGCCAGCAGGAGGGGGCGCAGGGTCTATAGCAATCAGCCCCAGCATTTT. The V gene is TRBV6-1, the J gene TRBJ1-5; TRBD1 agrees at 7 bases. This CDR3 region has 17 residues. V lost 6 bases, J lost 0 bases, and 11 bases stayed unmatched. Germline loops: CDR1 MNHNS, CDR2 SASEGT.

This clone was detected ten times or more. Here the CDR3 DNA reads TGTGCCAGCAGCGTAGACTTACCCCTTCTCTATGGCTACACCTTC. Protein product: CASSVDLPLLYGYTF. The chain has TRBV9 and TRBJ1-2; D is undetermined. Trimming stripped 0 bases from V and 4 bases from J, with 13 bases between. This CDR3 spans 15 amino acids. CDR1 and CDR2 from the germline V gene are SGDLS and YYNGEE.

This clone was detected a few times. The V gene is TRBV6-2 or TRBV6-3, the J gene TRBJ2-1; 9 bases are a match to TRBD2. The CDR3 sequence is 14 residues long. Germline CDR1 is MNHEY and CDR2 is SVGEGT. The V gene end was trimmed by 7 bases and the J gene end by 2 bases; junction bases not matched to a gene: 3. As DNA, the CDR3 is TGTGCCAGCAACCTAGCGGGACCCTACAATGAGCAGTTCTTC. Translated, it gives CASNLAGPYNEQFF.

This clone was counted many times. This chain uses TRBV15 with TRBJ2-3, with 12 bases matching TRBD1. Germline lookup yields CDR1 LNHNV and CDR2 YYDKDF (reference sequence). V trimming: 5 bases; J trimming: 4 bases; junction bases outside the gene matches: 10. The length of the CDR3 is 17 residues. The CDR3 DNA reads as TGTGCCACCAGCGAGGGGACAGGGGGCAAATTGGCAGATACGCAGTATTTT. It translates to CATSEGTGGKLADTQYF.

This clone is classed as medium-sized (0.01 to 0.1%). The V and J genes are TRBV28 and TRBJ1-2; D is perhaps TRBD1 (5 bases). Germline V gene lookup returns CDR1 MDHEN and CDR2 SYDVKM. Trimming removed 8 bases at V and 4 bases at J, with 11 bases between. This CDR3 has 12 residues. In DNA, the CDR3 is TGTGCCAGCGGGGGAGTGGGCTATGGCTACACCTTC. Translation gives CASGGVGYGYTF.

This clone was found many times. The CDR3 region is CATSRGASGNEQFF. In DNA, the CDR3 is TGTGCCACCAGCAGAGGGGCTAGCGGCAATGAGCAGTTCTTC. The rearrangement links TRBV15 to TRBJ2-1, with 7 bases aligning to TRBD2. The CDR3 sequence is 14 residues long. Unmatched junction bases numbered 3, after V lost 1 base and J lost 6 bases. CDR1 and CDR2 from the germline V gene are LNHNV and YYDKDF (reference sequence).

This clone was detected a few times. This specimen includes other DNA sequences encoding the same CDR3. The J gene is TRBJ1-2, the V gene TRBV25-1; the D is unclear. V lost 4 bases and J 3 bases, leaving 24 bases between the germline ends. The CDR3 has 18 amino acids. Germline CDR1 and CDR2: MGHDK and SYGVNS. The CDR3 sequence is CASSGDLGYSYPDYGYTF. For the CDR3, the DNA is TGTGCCAGCAGTGGGGATCTCGGTTACTCTTACCCGGACTATGGCTACACCTTC.

The chain recombines TRBV6-1 with TRBJ1-5, with TRBD1 as a possible D gene (5 bases). Per germline, CDR1 MNHNS and CDR2 SASEGT. There are 12 residues in the CDR3. With 8 bases removed from V and 4 bases from J, the gap between germline ends came to 9 bases. In DNA, the CDR3 is TGTGCCAGCGGTGGGGGGAATCAGCCCCAGCATTTT. Its translation is CASGGGNQPQHF.

This clone has more than one count but fewer than ten. The junction shows a germline mismatch at one end, possibly a read error. The chain joins TRBV15 to TRBJ2-3; 10 positions match TRBD2. Per germline, CDR1 LNHNV and CDR2 YYDKDF (reference sequence). The CDR3 length is 16 residues. CDR3 bases: TGTGACACCAGCAGCAGTAGCGGGAGGAGCACAGATACGCAGTATTTT. Encoded protein: CDTSSSSGRSTDTQYF.

This clone was found many times. This chain connects TRBV19 to TRBJ1-2; 8 nucleotides match TRBD1. Germline V gives CDR1 LNHDA, CDR2 SQIVND (reference sequence). Losses at the gene ends were 6 bases for V and 6 bases for J; bases not matched to a gene: 9. This CDR3 contains 14 residues. The CDR3 protein is CASRRDRSYNGYTF. CDR3 DNA sequence: TGTGCCAGTAGGAGGGACAGGAGTTATAATGGCTACACCTTC.

Many counts were recorded for this clone. J is TRBJ2-5 and V is TRBV28; D remains unclear. The V gene's germline CDR1 is MDHEN and CDR2 SYDVKM. The CDR3 is 15 residues long. V was cut by 4 bases and J by 2 bases, with 14 bases left in between. The CDR3 spells CASSSSKFLQETQYF. CDR3 nucleotides: TGTGCCAGCAGTTCTTCTAAATTTTTACAAGAGACCCAGTACTTC.

This chain uses TRBV24-1 with TRBJ2-6, with D possibly matching TRBD1 (6 bases). The CDR3 contains 19 residues. V was trimmed by 5 bases and J by 0 bases, leaving 19 bases between them. The V gene's germline CDR1 is KGHDR and CDR2 SFDVKD. In DNA form, the CDR3 reads TGTGCCACCAGTGCCCTCCCCTTGGGACACTCCTCTGGGGCCAACGTCCTGACTTTC. As protein: CATSALPLGHSSGANVLTF.

In this sample, this clone is medium-sized (0.01 to 0.1%). This rearrangement joins TRBV28 to TRBJ2-1, with 14 bases matching TRBD2. CDR1 and CDR2 from the germline V gene are MDHEN and SYDVKM. The CDR3 loop spans 15 amino acids. Trimming removed 2 bases from V and 10 bases from J; junction bases left unmatched: 4. CDR3 amino acids: CASSLRTSGRREQFF. The CDR3 DNA follows: TGTGCCAGCAGTTTAAGGACTAGCGGGAGGCGCGAGCAGTTCTTC. Filled out from reference TRBV28 and TRBJ2-1, the complete variable domain reads DVKVTQSSRYLVKRTGEKVFLECVQDMDHENMFWYRQDPGLGLRLIYFSYDVKMKEKGDIPEGYSVSREKKERFSLILESASTNQTSMYLCASSLRTSGRREQFFGPGTRLTVL.

This clone was seen a single time. A junction end diverges from the germline sequence, so it may reflect a read error. This sequence joins TRBV28 and TRBJ2-7; D is unclear. CDR1 and CDR2 from the germline V gene are MDHEN and SYDVKM. The CDR3 has 14 residues. CDR3 amino acids: CAILCPCNGYEQYF. CDR3 bases: TGTGCCATCCTCTGTCCCTGCAACGGTTACGAGCAGTACTTT.

About this clone: At one end the junction does not follow the germline gene, possibly because of a read error. The chain is built from TRBV11-2 and TRBJ1-1, with D unresolved. Germline assignment: CDR1 SGHAT and CDR2 FQNNGV. The CDR3 is 13 amino acids. CDR3 region: CASSFVTGVEALF. The CDR3 DNA reads as TGTGCCAGCAGCTTCGTGACCGGCGTTGAAGCTCTCTTT.

A few counts support this clone. The rearrangement links TRBV7-9 to TRBJ2-1; 11 bases are shared with TRBD2. The CDR3 has 20 amino acids. With V trimmed by 3 bases and J by 8 bases, 21 bases remained unmatched. Per germline, CDR1 SEHNR and CDR2 FQNEAQ (reference sequence). The CDR3: CASSFSWLAGGGSLADEQFF. CDR3 in DNA: TGTGCCAGCAGCTTTTCGTGGCTAGCGGGAGGAGGGTCTTTAGCTGATGAGCAGTTCTTC.

Ten or more counts support this clone. The chain employs TRBV30 and TRBJ1-2, with D possibly TRBD1 on 5 matching bases. Germline loops: CDR1 GTSNPN, CDR2 SVGIG (reference sequence). The length of the CDR3 is 12 residues. The V gene lost 4 bases and the J gene lost 8 bases, with 14 bases spanning the gap. The CDR3 is CAWKQALGGYTF. CDR3 nucleotides: TGTGCCTGGAAACAGGCCCTTGGAGGCTACACCTTC.

This clone was seen ten or more times. As DNA, the CDR3 is TGCAGTGCGAAGAGATGGACTAGCGGCAATGAGCAGTTCTTC. Residues: CSAKRWTSGNEQFF. J is TRBJ2-1 and V is TRBV20-1; 10 bases map to TRBD2. From germline, CDR1 is DFQATT and CDR2 SNEGSKA (reference sequence). Unmatched junction bases numbered 8, after V lost 6 bases and J lost 6 bases. The CDR3 covers 14 residues.

This clone has only a few counts. An end of the junction does not agree with germline; a read error may underlie this. CDR3 DNA sequence: TGTGCCAGCACCCACGGGGTCGGGGGGAATCAGCCCGAGAATTTT. This gives the protein CASTHGVGGNQPENF. The V gene is TRBV28, the J gene TRBJ1-5; a possible D gene is TRBD1 (5 bases). The CDR3 totals 15 residues. Germline V lookup: CDR1 MDHEN, CDR2 SYDVKM.

Of note for this clone: The missing conserved phenylalanine or tryptophan at the end of this CDR3 makes a read error likely. This chain connects TRBV28 to TRBJ2-1; D may correspond to TRBD1 or TRBD2 (6 bases each). Germline V gene lookup returns CDR1 MDHEN and CDR2 SYDVKM. The ends were cut back, 4 bases at V and 5 bases at J, with 18 bases in the middle. The CDR3 has 16 amino acids. This CDR3 is CASSWGDGGRNNEQFS. In DNA, the CDR3 is TGTGCCAGCAGTTGGGGTGACGGGGGCAGGAACAATGAGCAGTTCTCC.

This clone has just a few counts. V gene TRBV28 combines with J gene TRBJ1-2; D ambiguous. The CDR3 covers 14 residues. Trimming left V 3 bases short and J 3 bases short, with 11 bases between. Per germline, CDR1 MDHEN and CDR2 SYDVKM. DNA of the CDR3: TGTGCCAGCAGTTTTACATGGGGATACTATGGCTACACCTTC. Protein product: CASSFTWGYYGYTF.

This clone has at least ten counts. This chain links TRBV18 with TRBJ1-6; TRBD1 matches at 8 bases. The J segment lost 8 bases and the V segment lost 3 bases, leaving 9 bases of the junction unmatched. Germline loops: CDR1 KGHSH, CDR2 LQKENI. The CDR3 contains 16 residues. The CDR3 DNA reads TGTGCCAGCTCACCCCGAGGACAGGGACCGGATTCACCCCTCCACTTT. It translates to CASSPRGQGPDSPLHF.

This clone was counted at least ten times. The chain employs TRBV30 and TRBJ1-1; no definite D call. The CDR3 is 13 amino acids. V gave up 2 bases and J gave up 4 bases, with 11 bases separating them. Germline V gene sequence: CDR1 GTSNPN, CDR2 SVGIG (reference sequence). CDR3: CAWSKRRGTEAFF. CDR3 bases: TGTGCCTGGAGTAAAAGGCGGGGCACTGAAGCTTTCTTT.

The gene calls are TRBV7-8 and TRBJ2-7; D call uncertain. CDR1 and CDR2 (germline): SGHVS, FQNEAQ. This CDR3 has 12 residues. The V gene lost 10 bases and the J gene lost 4 bases, with 14 bases spanning the gap. This CDR3 reads CANTSAGYEQYF. The CDR3 coding sequence is TGTGCCAACACGAGCGCCGGGTACGAGCAGTACTTC.

This clone was recorded many times. The chain joins TRBV30 to TRBJ2-7; D is uncertain. V was shortened by 0 bases and J by 6 bases, with 12 bases between the two germline ends. Germline CDR1 reads GTSNPN; CDR2 reads SVGIG (reference sequence). The CDR3 contains 13 residues. This chain's CDR3 is CAWSVGRVTEQYF. CDR3 coding DNA: TGTGCCTGGAGTGTGGGCCGGGTTACCGAGCAGTACTTC. Full variable domain (outside the CDR3, taken from reference TRBV30 and TRBJ2-7): SQTIHQWPATLVQPVGSPLSLECTVEGTSNPNLYWYRQAAGRGLQLLFYSVGIGQISSEVPQNLSASRPQDRQFILSSKKLLLSDSGFYLCAWSVGRVTEQYFGPGTRLTVT.

In this sample, this clone turned up many times. V and J are TRBV3-1 and TRBJ1-6; D is perhaps TRBD1 (5 bases). In germline, CDR1 is LGHDT, CDR2 YNNKEL (reference sequence). This CDR3 has 15 residues. Trimming cost V 0 bases and J 7 bases, with 10 bases left between them. CDR3 region: CASSQEGDSNSPLHF. As DNA, the CDR3 is TGTGCCAGCAGCCAAGAAGGGGATTCGAATTCACCCCTCCACTTT.

V gene TRBV6-1 combines with J gene TRBJ1-3; D not certain. The germline V gene encodes CDR1 MNHNS and CDR2 SASEGT. The length of the CDR3 is 15 residues. With 4 bases removed from V and 6 bases from J, the gap between germline ends came to 16 bases. The CDR3 protein is CASSGLGRAENTIYF. As DNA, the CDR3 is TGTGCCAGCAGTGGACTGGGTCGGGCTGAAAACACCATATATTTT.